These T cell receptor beta chains were read from a single sample in a study of blood T cells in healthy people across ages. One entry per CDR3 protein results from TCRdb running MiXCR on the 5' RACE reads. The sample shows around 800,000 distinct CDR3 sequences, about 53% of them seen only once. Sequenced sample: blood. All receptors come from a man older than 75 in good health. Both conserved end residues are part of each CDR3. Each record gives: V gene, D gene, clone size, J gene, CDR3 protein, CDR3 DNA. A D gene is named only where the DNA matches it firmly. Size is stated for part of the rows, as once, few or many counts, or as a class when the clone is expanded.

V: TRBV20-1; D: TRBD2; size: -; J: TRBJ2-7; CDR3: CSARGLAGRPYEQYF; DNA: TGCAGTGCTAGGGGACTAGCGGGAAGGCCCTACGAGCAGTACTTC
V: TRBV25-1; D: TRBD2; size: -; J: TRBJ2-5; CDR3: CASSESSGRVYEQYF; DNA: TGTGCCAGCAGTGAGAGTAGCGGGAGGGTCTATGAGCAGTACTTC
V: TRBV12-3/TRBV12-4; D: -; size: -; J: TRBJ1-2; CDR3: CASSLALKGYGYTF; DNA: TGTGCCAGCAGTTTAGCGCTGAAAGGCTATGGCTACACCTTC
V: TRBV12-3/TRBV12-4; D: -; size: -; J: TRBJ2-6; CDR3: CASSLQGSGSGANVLTF; DNA: TGTGCCAGCAGTTTACAGGGATCCGGTTCTGGGGCCAACGTCCTGACTTTC
V: TRBV29-1; D: TRBD1; size: -; J: TRBJ2-5; CDR3: CSVEGRDRGGETQYF; DNA: TGCAGCGTTGAAGGACGGGACAGGGGAGGGGAGACCCAGTACTTC
V: TRBV5-1; D: TRBD1; size: -; J: TRBJ2-7; CDR3: CASSSGQGINYEQYF; DNA: TGCGCCAGCAGCTCGGGACAGGGAATTAACTACGAGCAGTACTTC
V: TRBV29-1; D: -; size: -; J: TRBJ2-7; CDR3: CSVQQTGRGYEQYF; DNA: TGCAGCGTTCAACAGACAGGAAGGGGGTACGAGCAGTACTTC
V: TRBV6-1; D: -; size: -; J: TRBJ1-2; CDR3: CASSERAVNYGYTF; DNA: TGTGCCAGCAGTGAAAGAGCTGTTAACTATGGCTACACCTTC
V: TRBV12-5; D: TRBD2; size: -; J: TRBJ2-7; CDR3: CASGLTLAGVTYEQYF; DNA: TGTGCTAGTGGTTTGACCCTAGCGGGAGTTACCTACGAGCAGTACTTC
V: TRBV27; D: TRBD1; size: -; J: TRBJ2-5; CDR3: CASRSLDRGGYNEQYF; DNA: TGTGCCAGCAGGAGCCTAGACAGGGGAGGATACAATGAGCAGTACTTC
V: TRBV20-1; D: -; size: few; J: TRBJ2-1; CDR3: CSAEGGKGYNEQFF; DNA: TGCAGTGCAGAAGGGGGAAAGGGCTACAATGAGCAGTTCTTC
V: TRBV29-1; D: -; size: -; J: TRBJ1-2; CDR3: CSVEHPEGYGYTF; DNA: TGCAGCGTTGAACACCCAGAGGGCTATGGCTACACCTTC
V: TRBV6-1; D: TRBD2; size: -; J: TRBJ2-1; CDR3: CASSEPAGGRYEQFF; DNA: TGTGCCAGCAGTGAACCGGCGGGAGGGAGATATGAGCAGTTCTTC
V: TRBV20-1; D: -; size: -; J: TRBJ2-6; CDR3: CSAPGPHSSGANVLTF; DNA: TGCAGTGCTCCTGGGCCCCATAGCTCTGGGGCCAACGTCCTGACTTTC
V: TRBV7-9; D: -; size: -; J: TRBJ2-1; CDR3: CASTSTGADEQFF; DNA: TGTGCCAGCACCTCCACCGGGGCTGATGAGCAGTTCTTC
V: TRBV29-1; D: -; size: -; J: TRBJ2-7; CDR3: CSVEAPVTGSYEQYF; DNA: TGCAGCGTTGAAGCCCCAGTAACAGGGTCCTACGAGCAGTACTTC
V: TRBV3-1; D: -; size: -; J: TRBJ1-4; CDR3: CASSQGKAGGKLFF; DNA: TGTGCCAGCAGCCAAGGGAAGGCCGGGGGAAAACTGTTTTTT
V: TRBV5-1; D: TRBD1; size: -; J: TRBJ1-1; CDR3: CASSWRAQGLWTEAFF; DNA: TGCGCCAGCAGCTGGAGGGCACAGGGGCTCTGGACTGAAGCTTTCTTT
V: TRBV25-1; D: -; size: -; J: TRBJ2-2; CDR3: CASSEWGTPNTGELFF; DNA: TGTGCCAGCAGTGAATGGGGAACGCCGAACACCGGGGAGCTGTTTTTT
V: TRBV7-9; D: -; size: few; J: TRBJ2-3; CDR3: CASSSTDRPDTQYF; DNA: TGTGCCAGCAGCTCTACGGACAGACCAGATACGCAGTATTTT
V: TRBV6-1; D: -; size: -; J: TRBJ2-5; CDR3: CASKTATGEQYF; DNA: TGTGCCAGCAAGACAGCGACGGGGGAGCAGTACTTC